These 32 T cell receptor beta chains came from one sample sequenced in a study of Graves' ophthalmopathy and Graves' hyperthyroidism. The TCR beta CDR3 regions underwent amplification from RNA transcripts. Following a first-round RT-PCR that used HTBI primers, a second-round multiplex PCR was carried out. TCRdb itself ran the multiplex PCR reads through MiXCR, one entry per CDR3 protein. The sample yields some 1.1 million distinct CDR3 sequences, approximately 35% seen once. Sequences were obtained from peripheral blood or thyroid tissue (not recorded which). The receptors originated from an adult man with Graves' hyperthyroidism.

This chain joins TRBV7-3 and TRBJ1-1; 8 bases map to TRBD1. Germline CDR1 and CDR2: SGHTA and FQGTGA. The CDR3 covers 15 residues. The V segment lost 5 bases and the J segment 4 bases; nucleotides outside the gene matches: 9. In nucleotides, the CDR3 is TGTGCCAGCAGCGCCAAGGGTACAGGGGGCACTGAAGCTTTCTTT. As protein: CASSAKGTGGTEAFF. The full variable domain, in which reference TRBV7-3 and TRBJ1-1 provide the parts outside the CDR3, is GAGVSQTPSNKVTEKGKYVELRCDPISGHTALYWYRQSLGQGPEFLIYFQGTGAADDSGLPNDRFFAVRPEGSVSTLKIQRTERGDSAVYLCASSAKGTGGTEAFFGQGTRLTVV.

This clonotype was recorded at least ten times. The CDR3 loop reads CASRFIEPGTEAFF. CDR3 coding DNA: TGTGCCAGCAGATTCATAGAACCCGGGACTGAAGCTTTCTTT. The rearrangement uses TRBV7-8 and TRBJ1-1; D gene ambiguous. Germline V gives CDR1 SGHVS, CDR2 FQNEAQ. This CDR3 has 14 residues. Deletions cut 6 bases from V and 5 bases from J, with 16 bases between.

This clonotype was observed a few times. The chain uses TRBV5-1 and TRBJ2-5; 7 nucleotides align to TRBD2. Germline V CDR1 and CDR2: SGHRS, YFSETQ. The CDR3 runs 16 residues. The trim removed 5 bases at V and 3 bases at J, leaving 13 bases unmatched. CDR3 protein: CASSFGRDYEKETQYF. CDR3 DNA sequence: TGCGCCAGCAGTTTTGGCCGGGACTACGAAAAAGAGACCCAGTACTTC. Full variable domain (missing parts from reference TRBV5-1 and TRBJ2-5): KAGVTQTPRYLIKTRGQQVTLSCSPISGHRSVSWYQQTPGQGLQFLFEYFSETQRNKGNFPGRFSGRQFSNSRSEMNVSTLELGDSALYLCASSFGRDYEKETQYFGPGTRLLVL.

For this clonotype: Since no conserved phenylalanine or tryptophan closes the CDR3, a read error is the likely cause. The J gene is TRBJ2-7, the V gene TRBV12-3 or TRBV12-4, with TRBD2 as a possible D gene (6 bases). Trimming pared 6 bases from V and 4 bases from J, leaving 10 bases between. The CDR3 runs 12 residues. The CDR3 loop reads CASSQGGYEQYL. CDR3 coding DNA: TGTGCCAGCAGCCAGGGAGGATACGAGCAGTACCTC.

This clonotype was seen ten or more times. The J gene is TRBJ2-7, the V gene TRBV20-1; TRBD2 agrees at 8 bases. This CDR3 is built from 15 residues. The germline V gene has CDR1 DFQATT and CDR2 SNEGSKA (reference sequence). V lost 4 bases to trimming and J lost 2 bases; unmatched junction nucleotides: 10. CDR3 in amino acids: CSATPASGSPYEQYF. The CDR3 bases are TGCAGTGCTACCCCCGCGAGCGGGAGTCCCTACGAGCAGTACTTC.

The V gene is TRBV7-4, the J gene TRBJ1-3; D is possibly TRBD1 (5 bases). The germline V gene encodes CDR1 SGHVT and CDR2 SQSDAQ. Trimming removed 8 bases from V and 11 bases from J, with 13 bases in between. This CDR3 has 11 amino acids. The CDR3 loop reads CASFRDFAIYF. CDR3 coding DNA: TGTGCCAGCTTCAGGGACTTCGCCATATATTTT.

This clonotype was seen a few times. A much larger clone sits a single nucleotide away, making a read error possible. This chain links TRBV10-3 with TRBJ2-7; D unclear. This CDR3 has 12 amino acids. Germline CDR1 and CDR2: ENHRY and SYGVKD. Between the trimmed V and J ends, which lost 10 bases and 4 bases, there was a span of 14 bases. The CDR3 region has the DNA TGTGCCAGCAGCACCGTGGGGTACGAGCAGTACTTC. Protein product: CASSTVGYEQYF.

This rearrangement joins TRBV20-1 to TRBJ1-1, with 10 bases that match TRBD1. The CDR3 loop spans 15 amino acids. The junction had 6 bases not matched to a gene; V was cut back by 5 bases and J by 0 bases. Germline V lookup: CDR1 DFQATT, CDR2 SNEGSKA (reference sequence). CDR3 DNA sequence: TGCAGTGCTCCTGGGACAGGGGTGATGAACACTGAAGCTTTCTTT. Translated: CSAPGTGVMNTEAFF.

The chain recombines TRBV19 with TRBJ2-2; 11 bases agree with TRBD2. V lost 6 bases, J lost 1 base, and 10 bases stayed unmatched. The CDR3 sequence is 18 residues long. Germline V gene data show CDR1 as LNHDA and CDR2 as SQIVND (reference sequence). As DNA, the CDR3 is TGTGCCAGTAGCAGAGCTAGCGGGAGGCTGGGGAACACCGGGGAGCTGTTTTTT. Residues: CASSRASGRLGNTGELFF.

In this sample, this clonotype turned up many times. The chain uses TRBV20-1 and TRBJ2-7, with unresolved D. Germline V gene lookup returns CDR1 DFQATT and CDR2 SNEGSKA (reference sequence). This CDR3 contains 11 residues. V was trimmed by 4 bases and J by 6 bases, leaving 10 bases between them. This chain's CDR3 is CSAKMSTEQYF. The CDR3 DNA sequence: TGCAGTGCTAAGATGTCGACCGAGCAGTACTTC.

This clonotype appeared many times. V and J are TRBV6-5 and TRBJ1-5, with TRBD1 as a possible D gene (6 bases). The V end was cut by 5 bases, the J end by 1 base, with 12 bases between. This CDR3 comprises 15 residues. Germline CDR1 is MNHEY and CDR2 is SVGAGI. The CDR3 DNA reads as TGTGCCAGCAGTGACTTAGGGGGGAGCAATCAGCCCCAGCATTTT. Encoded protein: CASSDLGGSNQPQHF.

This clonotype occurred many times. The V call is TRBV2, the J call TRBJ2-7; the D gene is possibly TRBD1 (6 bases). Trimming shortened V by 4 bases and J by 4 bases, and 14 bases separated the two germline ends. Germline V CDR1 and CDR2: SNHLY, FYNNEI. The CDR3 spans 14 residues. CDR3 sequence reads: CASSGSGVGYEQYF. In nucleotides, the CDR3 is TGTGCCAGCAGTGGGTCAGGGGTCGGTTACGAGCAGTACTTC.

This clonotype was observed a handful of times. The chain uses TRBV9 and TRBJ2-5, with 8 bases matching TRBD2. Germline CDR1 SGDLS, CDR2 YYNGEE. The ends lost 3 bases at V and 3 bases at J; junction bases unmatched: 7. There are 15 residues in the CDR3. CDR3 coding DNA: TGTGCCAGCAGCGCGGGGACTAGTGGGGAAGAGACCCAGTACTTC. Protein product: CASSAGTSGEETQYF.

This clonotype appeared a single time. This chain links TRBV5-1 with TRBJ2-2, with TRBD2 matching 8 bases. This CDR3 contains 15 residues. Germline V gene data show CDR1 as SGHRS and CDR2 as YFSETQ. The junction had 6 bases not matched to a gene; V was cut back by 4 bases and J by 4 bases. For the CDR3, the DNA is TGCGCCAGCAGCCCAGCGGGAGCCTGCACCGGGGAGCTGTTTTTT. Its translation is CASSPAGACTGELFF. Combining the CDR3 with reference TRBV5-1 and TRBJ2-2 gives the whole variable domain KAGVTQTPRYLIKTRGQQVTLSCSPISGHRSVSWYQQTPGQGLQFLFEYFSETQRNKGNFPGRFSGRQFSNSRSEMNVSTLELGDSALYLCASSPAGACTGELFFGEGSRLTVL.

There are many counts of this clonotype. This chain links TRBV6-5 with TRBJ1-5; unclear D gene. The CDR3 runs 14 residues. V lost 2 bases to trimming and J lost 1 base, with 6 bases between them. Germline V gives CDR1 MNHEY, CDR2 SVGAGI. This CDR3 reads CASSYAGSNQPQHF. The DNA for the CDR3 is TGTGCCAGCAGTTACGCGGGGAGCAATCAGCCCCAGCATTTT.

The rearrangement joins TRBV29-1 to TRBJ2-7; no reliable D call. The germline V gene encodes CDR1 SQVTM and CDR2 ANQGSEA. The CDR3 is made up of 14 amino acids. The germline V and J ends were trimmed by 5 bases and 2 bases, with 16 bases remaining between them. The CDR3 nucleotides read TGCAGCGTTTTGGAAGACCCTAACACCTACGAGCAGTACTTC. Its protein product is CSVLEDPNTYEQYF.

The rearrangement joins TRBV2 to TRBJ2-5; 9 nucleotides align to TRBD1. CDR1 SNHLY and CDR2 FYNNEI come from the germline V gene. This CDR3 region has 17 residues. V dropped 0 bases and J dropped 0; count of bases not matched to a gene: 5. The CDR3 DNA sequence: TGTGCCAGCAGTGAAGCCCCCGGGACAGGGTACCAAGAGACCCAGTACTTC. Translated: CASSEAPGTGYQETQYF.

The chain employs TRBV5-1 and TRBJ1-2; TRBD1 aligns across 8 bases. Unmatched junction bases numbered 13, after V lost 3 bases and J lost 9 bases. Looked up from germline, CDR1 is SGHRS and CDR2 is YFSETQ. The CDR3 sequence is 15 residues long. CDR3 residues: CASSSIGQGLRSYTF. The CDR3, as DNA: TGCGCCAGCAGCTCGATCGGACAGGGTTTAAGGAGCTACACCTTC.

V usage is TRBV10-3 and J usage is TRBJ1-2; TRBD1 matches at 8 bases. The CDR3 extends over 13 amino acids. Germline V gene data show CDR1 as ENHRY and CDR2 as SYGVKD. V lost 11 bases, J lost 2 bases, and 7 bases stayed unmatched. The CDR3 coding sequence is TGTGCCGTCCGGGACAGGAGAAACTATGGCTACACCTTC. Translated: CAVRDRRNYGYTF.

This clonotype was seen many times. The gene calls are TRBV20-1 and TRBJ2-7, with D perhaps TRBD1 or TRBD2 (5 bases each). Germline lookup yields CDR1 DFQATT and CDR2 SNEGSKA (reference sequence). CDR3 length equals 14 residues. V was trimmed by 6 bases and J by 3 bases, leaving 18 bases between them. The CDR3 loop is CSAVTGTGVYEQYF. The CDR3 region has the DNA TGCAGTGCCGTAACCGGGACGGGTGTCTACGAGCAGTACTTC.

The chain combines TRBV10-3 with TRBJ2-5; perhaps TRBD1 as D (6 bases). The CDR3 has 13 amino acids. Germline V gene data show CDR1 as ENHRY and CDR2 as SYGVKD. V lost 4 bases, J lost 3 bases, and 9 bases lay in between. In nucleotides, the CDR3 is TGTGCCATCAGTGCGGGACAAGAAGAGACCCAGTACTTC. Translating it yields CAISAGQEETQYF.

The chain has TRBV7-9 and TRBJ2-5; 8 nucleotides match TRBD1. The V and J ends lost 2 bases and 1 base, in that order; junction bases with no gene match: 3. CDR3 length: 15 residues. CDR1 and CDR2 from the germline V gene are SEHNR and FQNEAQ (reference sequence). CDR3 DNA: TGTGCCAGCAGCTTAATCCAGGGGGCCCAAGAGACCCAGTACTTC. Its translation: CASSLIQGAQETQYF.

This clonotype was seen many times. V gene TRBV5-1 combines with J gene TRBJ1-6, with 9 bases lining up with TRBD1. This CDR3 is 16 amino acids long. From germline, CDR1 is SGHRS and CDR2 YFSETQ. The V gene end was trimmed by 4 bases and the J gene end by 12 bases; junction bases not matched to a gene: 14. The CDR3 region has the DNA TGCGCCAGCAGCCAATCTACGCCGGGACAGGGTTTACCCCTCCACTTT. Translating it yields CASSQSTPGQGLPLHF.

The rearrangement joins TRBV2 to TRBJ1-5, with D possibly being TRBD1 (6 bases). CDR3 length equals 19 residues. V lost 6 bases and J 5 bases, leaving 29 bases between the germline ends. The V gene's germline CDR1 is SNHLY and CDR2 FYNNEI. CDR3 in DNA: TGTGCCAGCAGAAACGGCGGGGCAATCGGACAGTATCGGCATCAGCCCCAGCATTTT. This translates into CASRNGGAIGQYRHQPQHF.

The genes are TRBV6-5 and TRBJ2-7; a weak D match, TRBD2 (6 bases). V gave up 0 bases and J gave up 3 bases, with 15 bases separating them. The CDR3 has 16 amino acids. Germline V gives CDR1 MNHEY, CDR2 SVGAGI. The CDR3 region has the DNA TGTGCCAGCAGTTACTCGAAAAGGGGAGGTCTCTACGAGCAGTACTTC. Its protein product is CASSYSKRGGLYEQYF.

This clonotype was observed many times. The chain has TRBV20-1 and TRBJ2-5, with D uncertain. Trimming took off 3 bases at V and 2 bases at J, with 13 bases between the two ends. CDR1 DFQATT and CDR2 SNEGSKA come from the germline V gene (reference sequence). The CDR3 consists of 14 residues. The CDR3 nucleotides are TGCAGTGCTAGGCTGGCCGTAAATCAAGAGACCCAGTACTTC. As protein: CSARLAVNQETQYF.

V usage is TRBV12-3 or TRBV12-4 and J usage is TRBJ1-6; 9 bases fit TRBD1. The CDR3 extends over 14 amino acids. Germline trimming cut 4 bases from V and 14 bases from J; bases unmatched to any gene: 9. The CDR3, as DNA: TGTGCCAGCAGTTCTCAGGGACAGGGTTTATCCCTCCACTTT. Translating it yields CASSSQGQGLSLHF.

V is TRBV19 and J is TRBJ2-3; D remains unclear. Trimming pared 6 bases from V and 0 bases from J, leaving 7 bases between. Germline V lookup: CDR1 LNHDA, CDR2 SQIVND (reference sequence). This CDR3 has 13 amino acids. The CDR3 spells CASRKGSTDTQYF. The CDR3 coding sequence is TGTGCCAGTAGAAAGGGTAGCACAGATACGCAGTATTTT.

The chain recombines TRBV20-1 with TRBJ2-2; 10 bases map to TRBD2. The V segment lost 7 bases and the J segment 5 bases; nucleotides outside the gene matches: 4. Germline CDR1 is DFQATT and CDR2 is SNEGSKA (reference sequence). The CDR3 sequence is 13 residues long. DNA for the CDR3: TGCAGTGGGAGCGGGGGGGCGACCGGGGAGCTGTTTTTT. This translates into CSGSGGATGELFF.

At least ten counts were recorded for this clonotype. The chain has TRBV19 and TRBJ2-7; a possible D gene is TRBD2 (6 bases). Germline assignment: CDR1 LNHDA and CDR2 SQIVND (reference sequence). The CDR3 is 13 amino acids. V was trimmed by 6 bases and J by 0 bases, leaving 9 bases between them. In DNA, the CDR3 is TGTGCCAGTAGCCGGACTAACTCCTACGAGCAGTACTTC. It specifies CASSRTNSYEQYF.

Remarks on this clonotype: The CDR3 end shows no conserved phenylalanine or tryptophan, and so a read error is likely. The DNA is omitted, as the CDR3 cannot be located on it reliably, and the CDR3 follows TCRdb's listing. This rearrangement joins TRBV7-2 to TRBJ1-6; TRBD1, the table's D call, was not compared with the DNA. With termini counted, the CDR3 has 9 amino acids. Germline V gene lookup returns CDR1 SGHTA and CDR2 FQGNSA. The CDR3: CASRQGRNY.

This clonotype was counted at least ten times. The genes are TRBV19 and TRBJ1-1, with a tentative D call TRBD1 (5 bases). There are 14 residues in the CDR3. CDR1 is LNHDA and CDR2 is SQIVND in the germline V gene (reference sequence). V lost 5 bases to trimming and J lost 3 bases, with 13 bases between them. CDR3 in amino acids: CASSRAGGYTEAFF. In DNA form, the CDR3 reads TGTGCCAGTAGTCGGGCTGGGGGTTACACTGAAGCTTTCTTT.